This entry is about one T cell receptor (beta chain). Its target is not known. This specimen comes from a study of cytomegalovirus exposure and HLA in healthy donors. The overall study: Approximately 190 million T cells yielded 100 million to 130 million unique TCR beta sequences, as an earlier analysis found.

Use of 60 Vbeta and 13 Jbeta primers characterized the PCR. Produced via immunoSEQ multiplex PCR; TCRdb's table is partial and in-frame only. Found here are 100,000 or so clones, more than 70% of them singletons; the top ten hold approximately 2%. Broader study findings: Within an earlier analysis, most TCR beta V segments proved productive either about 90% or about 30% of the time. No immune exposure information besides CMV serostatus was available. TCR beta chains numbering more than 150 were designated cytomegalovirus-associated.

The sequence was collected from a man between 18 and 35 years old in good health and CMV-seronegative. Sequenced input: PBMCs.

CDR3 DNA: TGCGCCAGCAGCCAGTCGGCGGGGGGTGGCTACACCTTC. Translating gives CASSQSAGGGYTF. V and J are TRBV4-1 and TRBJ1-2; D may be TRBD1 (5 bases). CDR1 and CDR2 (germline): MGHRA, YSYEKL. This CDR3 has 13 amino acids. Trimming took off 3 bases at V and 7 bases at J, with 12 bases between the two ends.